This T cell receptor (beta chain) was sequenced during a study of control samples from healthy donors and cancer patients. The data were produced by immunoSEQ multiplex PCR, yet TCRdb's version contains in-frame clones alone and is incomplete. The sample carries about 150,000 clones, about 93% recorded once. This clone has just one count. A junction end diverges from the germline sequence, so it may reflect a read error. The germline gives CDR1 MNHEY, CDR2 SMNVEV (reference sequence). The CDR3 consists of 17 residues. Sequencing was done on a sample of blood. The TCR sequence derives from a man in his forties or fifties in good health. This chain connects TRBV27 to TRBJ2-1; 10 nucleotides agree with TRBD2. The CDR3 loop is CSSSSRPSGSRYNEQFF. CDR3 bases: TGTTCCAGCAGTTCTCGACCTAGCGGGAGTAGGTACAATGAGCAGTTCTTC.